These 26 T cell receptor beta chains were sequenced from one sample in a study of blood T cell repertoires in COVID-19. Sequenced by immunoSEQ multiplex PCR; TCRdb stores in-frame clones only, minus some. The sample shows 250,000 to 350,000 clones, 70% to 90% of them seen only once. The sequenced sample was PBMCs or T cells enriched from blood (not recorded which). The receptors were sampled from a woman in her twenties or thirties who had recovered from COVID-19.

Worth noting for this clone: Other DNA sequences within the sample encode an identical CDR3. This chain links TRBV10-3 with TRBJ1-1; no clear D. The CDR3 sequence is 13 residues long. Trimming removed 0 bases at V and 3 bases at J, with 5 bases between. From germline, CDR1 is ENHRY and CDR2 SYGVKD. The CDR3 spells CAISESRDTEAFF. The DNA of the CDR3 is TGTGCCATCAGTGAGTCTCGGGACACTGAAGCTTTCTTT.

The chain is built from TRBV28 and TRBJ1-3; D not certain. The germline V and J ends were trimmed by 5 bases and 10 bases, with 27 bases remaining between them. The CDR3 runs to 17 residues. CDR1 and CDR2 from the germline V gene are MDHEN and SYDVKM. CDR3 in amino acids: CASSPYPSVSVVWTIYF. The CDR3 DNA sequence: TGTGCCAGCAGTCCATACCCTAGTGTCTCTGTTGTATGGACCATATATTTT.

The chain recombines TRBV28 with TRBJ1-3; 8 nucleotides agree with TRBD1. The V gene's germline CDR1 is MDHEN and CDR2 SYDVKM. This CDR3 is 16 amino acids long. V was clipped by 5 bases and J by 2 bases; unmatched bases: 8. CDR3 sequence: CASSLRQGQTGNTIYF. In DNA, the CDR3 is TGTGCCAGCAGTCTTAGACAGGGGCAAACTGGAAACACCATATATTTT.

The chain is built from TRBV27 and TRBJ2-3; possibly TRBD2 for D (6 bases). The germline V and J ends were trimmed by 6 bases and 3 bases, with 16 bases remaining between them. The CDR3 runs to 15 residues. Germline loops: CDR1 MNHEY, CDR2 SMNVEV (reference sequence). DNA for the CDR3: TGTGCCAGCAGGGGAGCGGGCTTTCCTACAGATACGCAGTATTTT. This gives the protein CASRGAGFPTDTQYF.

V usage is TRBV4-2 and J usage is TRBJ1-1; possible D gene TRBD1, 6 bases. There are 12 residues in the CDR3. Trimming left V 1 base short and J 7 bases short, with 7 bases between. The germline V gene encodes CDR1 LGHNA and CDR2 YNFKEQ. This CDR3 reads CASSQVQGEAFF. CDR3 coding DNA: TGTGCCAGCAGCCAAGTACAGGGTGAAGCTTTCTTT.

This sequence joins TRBV5-1 and TRBJ2-5; TRBD1 aligns across 7 bases. This CDR3 is 14 amino acids long. V trimming: 4 bases; J trimming: 1 base; junction bases outside the gene matches: 4. CDR1 is SGHRS and CDR2 is YFSETQ in the germline V gene. In DNA form, the CDR3 reads TGCGCCAGCAGCGTACAGGGGCCCCAAGAGACCCAGTACTTC. It is translated as CASSVQGPQETQYF.

This chain joins TRBV20-1 and TRBJ1-2; D is ambiguous. Trimming pared 3 bases from V and 5 bases from J, leaving 13 bases between. CDR1 is DFQATT, CDR2 SNEGSKA, per germline (reference sequence). The CDR3 has 13 amino acids. The CDR3 DNA reads TGCAGTGCTAGTCTGCCACGGGTGTATGGCTACACCTTC. This codes for CSASLPRVYGYTF.

This chain connects TRBV5-6 to TRBJ1-3, with 9 bases aligning to TRBD1. CDR1 is SGHDT and CDR2 is YYEEEE in the germline V gene. The CDR3 totals 14 residues. The V and J ends lost 1 base and 8 bases, in that order; junction bases with no gene match: 4. The CDR3: CASSLWTGVYTIYF. CDR3 sequence (DNA): TGTGCCAGCAGCTTGTGGACAGGGGTTTACACCATATATTTT.

The chain recombines TRBV7-8 with TRBJ1-1; 7 nucleotides line up with TRBD1. Germline lookup yields CDR1 SGHVS and CDR2 FQNEAQ. The CDR3 spans 18 residues. V was clipped by 2 bases and J by 0 bases; unmatched bases: 12. The CDR3 loop is CASSLTEDLRGLNTEAFF. The DNA for the CDR3 is TGTGCCAGCAGCTTAACGGAAGATTTGAGGGGGCTGAACACTGAAGCTTTCTTT.

This clone was seen a handful of times. This rearrangement joins TRBV6-5 to TRBJ1-6, with D perhaps matching TRBD1 (6 bases). Trimming took 0 bases from V and 7 from J, leaving 13 bases between them. This CDR3 is built from 16 residues. From germline, CDR1 is MNHEY and CDR2 SVGAGI. The DNA for the CDR3 is TGTGCCAGCAGTTACTCAACACAGGGACTAAATTCACCCCTCCACTTT. Translation: CASSYSTQGLNSPLHF.

This clone appeared a single time. The genes are TRBV29-1 and TRBJ1-4, with 7 positions matching TRBD1. The CDR3 is made up of 12 amino acids. V trimming: 3 bases; J trimming: 14 bases; junction bases outside the gene matches: 9. From germline, CDR1 is SQVTM and CDR2 ANQGSEA. CDR3 residues: CSVEGQKEKLFF. The CDR3 DNA reads as TGCAGCGTTGAGGGACAGAAGGAGAAGCTGTTTTTT.

The rearrangement uses TRBV11-2 and TRBJ1-6; 8 bases line up with TRBD1. V was pared by 4 bases and J by 0 bases, with 5 bases of the junction left unmatched. From germline, CDR1 is SGHAT and CDR2 FQNNGV. The CDR3 covers 17 residues. CDR3 residues: CASSSADRASYNSPLHF. CDR3 DNA sequence: TGTGCCAGCAGCTCCGCGGACAGGGCCTCCTATAATTCACCCCTCCACTTT.

The chain links TRBV5-6 to TRBJ1-5; D perhaps matches TRBD1 (5 bases). CDR3 length equals 15 residues. V shed 0 bases and J shed 3 bases, with 10 bases lying between them. CDR1 is SGHDT, CDR2 YYEEEE, per germline. CDR3: CASSLDRYPNQPQHF. For the CDR3, the DNA is TGTGCCAGCAGCTTGGACAGGTACCCCAATCAGCCCCAGCATTTT.

The rearrangement joins TRBV19 to TRBJ2-1; D not resolved. CDR3 length: 13 residues. Germline values: CDR1 LNHDA, CDR2 SQIVND (reference sequence). Trimming took off 4 bases at V and 6 bases at J, with 10 bases between the two ends. CDR3: CASSSTTGNEQFF. The CDR3 coding sequence is TGTGCCAGTAGTAGCACCACGGGCAATGAGCAGTTCTTC.

CDR3 DNA sequence: TGTGCCAGCAGCCAAGACAGAAACACTGAAGCTTTCTTT. It encodes CASSQDRNTEAFF. The chain is built from TRBV11-3 and TRBJ1-1, with a tentative D call TRBD1 (5 bases). V was pared by 5 bases and J by 2 bases, with 9 bases between. In germline, CDR1 is SGHNT, CDR2 YENEEA. CDR3 length: 13 amino acids.

The V call is TRBV10-2, the J call TRBJ1-3; TRBD1 is a possible D gene (5 bases). Germline-derived CDR1 and CDR2 are WSHSY and SAAADI. This CDR3 is 13 amino acids long. With 5 bases removed from V and 3 bases from J, the gap between germline ends came to 8 bases. The CDR3 region has the DNA TGCGCCAGCAGTCGGGGGGATGGAAACACCATATATTTT. Amino acid sequence: CASSRGDGNTIYF.

V is TRBV28 and J is TRBJ2-3; 7 positions match TRBD2. The CDR3 has 19 residues. Germline CDR1 is MDHEN and CDR2 is SYDVKM. After removal of 3 bases from V and 6 bases from J, the junction contained 21 bases not matched to a gene. CDR3 in amino acids: CASSFRVGEPALGGDTQYF. The CDR3 DNA follows: TGTGCCAGCAGTTTTCGCGTAGGGGAACCGGCCCTGGGGGGGGATACGCAGTATTTT. Based on the CDR3 plus reference TRBV28 and TRBJ2-3, the full variable domain is DVKVTQSSRYLVKRTGEKVFLECVQDMDHENMFWYRQDPGLGLRLIYFSYDVKMKEKGDIPEGYSVSREKKERFSLILESASTNQTSMYLCASSFRVGEPALGGDTQYFGPGTRLTVL.

The V call is TRBV16, the J call TRBJ1-1, with D possibly TRBD1 on 6 matching bases. Germline CDR1 KGHSY, CDR2 FQNENV. V was pared by 2 bases and J by 0 bases, with 10 bases between. The CDR3 length is 15 residues. CDR3 nucleotide sequence: TGTGCCAGCAGCCAAGGAGGACAGTTGAACACTGAAGCTTTCTTT. Its protein is CASSQGGQLNTEAFF.

This chain connects TRBV3-1 (or the pseudogene TRBV3-2) to TRBJ1-2; 8 bases map to TRBD1. Trimming at V came to 5 bases and at J to 5 bases, leaving 25 bases not matched to a gene. Looked up from germline, CDR1 is LGHDT and CDR2 is YNNKEL (reference sequence). The CDR3 consists of 20 residues. The CDR3 protein is CASSFPTGTGERREIYGYTF. The DNA for the CDR3 is TGTGCCAGCAGCTTCCCAACCGGGACAGGAGAACGCAGGGAAATTTATGGCTACACCTTC.

The rearrangement uses TRBV30 and TRBJ1-2; 7 bases are a match to TRBD1. The germline gives CDR1 GTSNPN, CDR2 SVGIG (reference sequence). The CDR3 has 14 residues. V was pared by 4 bases and J by 6 bases, with 11 bases of the junction left unmatched. The CDR3 spells CAWNAYLGGHGYTF. CDR3 sequence (DNA): TGTGCCTGGAACGCCTATTTAGGGGGCCATGGCTACACCTTC.

This chain uses TRBV28 with TRBJ1-3; TRBD1 matches 11 bases. There are 15 residues in the CDR3. The V segment lost 6 bases and the J segment 6 bases; nucleotides outside the gene matches: 7. Germline V CDR1 and CDR2: MDHEN, SYDVKM. The CDR3 DNA reads as TGTGCCAGCAGAACTCCGGGACAGGGGGTAAACACCATATATTTT. This codes for CASRTPGQGVNTIYF.

The CDR3 DNA reads TGCGCCAGCAGCTCCGGGACAAGAAATGGCATTCAGTACTTC. The encoded protein is CASSSGTRNGIQYF. V is TRBV23-1 and J is TRBJ2-4; D is possibly TRBD1 (6 bases). TRBV23-1 is identified as an open reading frame with a role that is uncertain. Trimming cost V 6 bases and J 9 bases, with 18 bases left between them. This CDR3 is 14 amino acids long.

In its sample, this clone was seen once. The CDR3 spells CASSPRQGYNSPLHF. Written as DNA, the CDR3 is TGTGCCAGCAGCCCCAGACAGGGGTATAATTCACCCCTCCACTTT. This chain connects TRBV7-9 to TRBJ1-6; 8 bases are a match to TRBD1. The CDR3 has 15 amino acids. The V and J ends lost 5 bases and 4 bases, in that order; junction bases with no gene match: 4. Germline CDR1 is SEHNR and CDR2 is FQNEAQ (reference sequence).

This clone was observed a handful of times. The genes are TRBV2 and TRBJ1-4, with a tentative D call TRBD1 (6 bases). Trimming pared 8 bases from V and 0 bases from J, leaving 13 bases between. Germline V gene sequence: CDR1 SNHLY, CDR2 FYNNEI. The CDR3 contains 15 residues. CDR3 bases: TGTGCCAGCTTGGGACAACCTGCAACTAATGAAAAACTGTTTTTT. Translated: CASLGQPATNEKLFF.

The V gene is TRBV14, the J gene TRBJ2-1; 8 positions match TRBD2. The germline V gene has CDR1 SGHDN and CDR2 FVKESK. The trim removed 2 bases at V and 2 bases at J, leaving 2 bases unmatched. The CDR3 has 15 amino acids. CDR3 protein: CASSQKRETYNEQFF. In DNA form, the CDR3 reads TGTGCCAGCAGCCAAAAGCGGGAGACCTACAATGAGCAGTTCTTC.

The V and J genes are TRBV28 and TRBJ1-1; D gene unclear. The CDR3 runs to 15 residues. Germline assignment: CDR1 MDHEN and CDR2 SYDVKM. Trimming took 7 bases from V and 1 from J, leaving 16 bases between them. The CDR3 region is CASTPSGRGNTEAFF. The DNA of the CDR3 is TGTGCCAGCACCCCCAGTGGGAGAGGGAACACTGAAGCTTTCTTT.